This TCR beta chain was captured in a study of shared clonotypes between healthy human individuals (dated by TCRdb to the early 2020s). Regarding the study in general: A few men and two women, aged 18 to 49 years, made up the cohort. Per donor, leukapheresis produced somewhere between about 0.94 and 9 billion PBMCs. To estimate repertoire size and how much clonotypes are shared between individuals, the study performed deep sequencing of blood TCR repertoires from 4 to 6 healthy adults. To increase sequencing depth and limit assay-specific biases, TCR repertoire library preparation and sequencing were carried out by different laboratories using diverse techniques.

The donors were healthy, HIV-negative adults with no recently reported acute infections or vaccinations. Every donor was a Caucasian adult residing in Nashville, Tennessee, USA. For unsorted samples, 75 million to 90 million PBMCs were counted, and genomic DNA was extracted using the QIAamp DNA Blood Mini kit. Blood was collected by leukapheresis, and PBMCs were isolated by Ficoll-Histopaque density gradient centrifugation and then cryopreserved in liquid nitrogen vapor phase. This clone has just a few counts. What this receptor recognizes is not known. No base qualities exist here, and no much larger clone lies one base off it. The study at large found these results: Because the study included a small number of donors, the genetic and exposure-history diversity represented was limited. Pairwise subsampling led to the expectation that sequencing depth would affect the degree of clonotype sharing among donors. Sampling was restricted to blood, and TCR repertoires in tissue are likely to differ from TCR repertoires in blood.

TCR CDR3 regions were amplified from genomic DNA by multiplex PCR using the deep immunoSEQ assay. For each cell subset, the extracted genomic DNA was distributed evenly across all wells of several immunoSEQ 96-well plates, and each plate served as one replicate. For unsorted PBMC, 300 ng genomic DNA, equal to 25,000 to 35,000 T cell genomes, was loaded into each replicate PCR. Ten immunoSEQ deep assay plates were used to sequence unsorted PBMC genomic DNA. Purified libraries were quantified with a Qubit 3.0 fluorometer, sized on a Bioanalyzer 2100, and re-quantified with the KAPA Library Quantification kit. Every immunoSEQ 96-well plate was sequenced on a dedicated single-read 150-cycle Illumina NextSeq 550 flow cell. In the authors' own workflow: Because the immunoSEQ output included only junctional sequences and no quality scores, the filtering could not be the same as the filtering used for full-length reads. Sequences were annotated with PyIR, a Python wrapper for IgBLAST v1.9, using IMGT germline references to assign V/J genes and CDR3. Any read was removed if the V/J assignment was weak (E-value above 1e-6), the CDR3 was missing, or the read contained stop codons, out-of-frame junctions, or ambiguous translated residues. V3J clonotypes were defined as sequences sharing an identical inferred V gene, J gene, and CDR3 amino acid sequence. To compute the percentage overlap between repertoires, the number of shared unique clonotypes was divided by the size of the smaller repertoire. Richness of each repertoire was evaluated using RTK rarefaction, the Chao1 estimator, and Recon v2.1 estimates of unobserved clonotypes. TCRdb provides this immuneACCESS table in a form limited to in-frame rearrangements. Some clones are lacking; in checked studies, under half of them reflect an unresolved V gene, and why the rest are absent is not known. Clone size and V and J calls were adopted from that table, with D and trimming inferred from the DNA. In all, the sample holds 520,000 or so clones, and 60% to 85% of those were seen once. The ten most abundant clones make up 10% to 15% of the sample.

The germline V end is reduced by 4 bases and the J end by 8 bases; junction bases left unmatched: 20. The CDR3 spans 19 residues, from the cysteine through the phenylalanine. The retained sequence is limited to the CDR3, 57 bases, with the frame set at the first base. In the germline V gene, CDR1 corresponds to SGHNT and CDR2 to YENEEA. The material sequenced was PBMCs. The chain couples TRBV11-3 to TRBJ2-1; 10 bases in the junction line up with TRBD2. The TCR was taken from a woman between 35 and 50 years old in good health. Some clones in this sample may be carry-over from other donors' samples. Here is the DNA: TGTGCCAGCAGCTCCTTAGGGGGGACTAGCGAGGGAAGGGTCGATGAGCAGTTCTTC. This translates into CASSSLGGTSEGRVDEQFF.